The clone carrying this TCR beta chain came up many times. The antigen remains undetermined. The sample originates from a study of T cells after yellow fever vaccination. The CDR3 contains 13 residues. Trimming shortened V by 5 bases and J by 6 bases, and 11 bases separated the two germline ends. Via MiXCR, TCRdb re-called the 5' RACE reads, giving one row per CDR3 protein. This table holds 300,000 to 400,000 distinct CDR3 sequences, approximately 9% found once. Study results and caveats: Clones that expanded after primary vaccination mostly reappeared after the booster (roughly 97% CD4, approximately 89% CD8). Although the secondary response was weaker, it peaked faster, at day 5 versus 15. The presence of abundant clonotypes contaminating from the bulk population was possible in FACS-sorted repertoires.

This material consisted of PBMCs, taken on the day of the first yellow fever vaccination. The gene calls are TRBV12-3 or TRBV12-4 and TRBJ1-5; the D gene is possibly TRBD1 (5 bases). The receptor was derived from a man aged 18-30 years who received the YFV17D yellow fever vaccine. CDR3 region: CASSGSGSQPQHF. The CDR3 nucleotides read TGTGCCAGCAGTGGATCAGGGAGTCAGCCCCAGCATTTT.